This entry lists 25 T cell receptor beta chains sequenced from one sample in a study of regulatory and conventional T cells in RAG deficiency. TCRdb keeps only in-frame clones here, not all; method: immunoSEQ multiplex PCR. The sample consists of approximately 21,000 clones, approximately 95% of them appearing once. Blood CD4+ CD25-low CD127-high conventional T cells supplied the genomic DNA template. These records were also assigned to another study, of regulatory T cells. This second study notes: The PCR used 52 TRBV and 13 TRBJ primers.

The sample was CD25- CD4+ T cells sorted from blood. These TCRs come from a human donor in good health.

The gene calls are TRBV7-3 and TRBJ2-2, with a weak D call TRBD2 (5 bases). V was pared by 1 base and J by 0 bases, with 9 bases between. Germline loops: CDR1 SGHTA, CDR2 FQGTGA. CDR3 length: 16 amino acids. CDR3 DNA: TGTGCCAGCAGCTTAAGGGCTAGCTCGAACACCGGGGAGCTGTTTTTT. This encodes CASSLRASSNTGELFF.

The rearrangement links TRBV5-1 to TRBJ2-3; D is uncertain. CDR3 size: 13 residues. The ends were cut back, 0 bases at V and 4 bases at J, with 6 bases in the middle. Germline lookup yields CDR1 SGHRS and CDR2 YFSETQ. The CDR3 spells CASSLEAADTQYF. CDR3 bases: TGCGCCAGCAGCTTGGAAGCCGCAGATACGCAGTATTTT.

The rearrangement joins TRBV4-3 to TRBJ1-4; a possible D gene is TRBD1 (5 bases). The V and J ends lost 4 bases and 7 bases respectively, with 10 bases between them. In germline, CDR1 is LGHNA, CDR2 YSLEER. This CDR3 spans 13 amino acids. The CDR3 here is CASSLGGGEKLFF. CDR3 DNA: TGCGCCAGCAGCCTCGGGGGGGGTGAAAAACTGTTTTTT.

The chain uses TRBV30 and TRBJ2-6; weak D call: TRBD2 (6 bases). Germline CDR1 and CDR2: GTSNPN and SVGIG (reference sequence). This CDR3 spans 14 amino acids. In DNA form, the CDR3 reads TGTGCGGGACTCCTGTTAGGGGGGGCCAACGTCCTGACTTTC. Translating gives CAGLLLGGANVLTF.

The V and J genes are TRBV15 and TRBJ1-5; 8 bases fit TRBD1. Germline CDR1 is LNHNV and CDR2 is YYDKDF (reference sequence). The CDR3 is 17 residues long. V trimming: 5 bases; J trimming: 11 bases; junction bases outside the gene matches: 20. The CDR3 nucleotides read TGTGCCACCAGCGGGTTTAACCGACAGGGGAAAACAATCACCCAGCATTTT. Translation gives CATSGFNRQGKTITQHF.

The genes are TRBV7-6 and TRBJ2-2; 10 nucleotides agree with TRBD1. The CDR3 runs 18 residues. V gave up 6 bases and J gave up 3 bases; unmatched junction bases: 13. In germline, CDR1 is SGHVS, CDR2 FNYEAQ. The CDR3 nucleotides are TGTGCCAGCAGGGGGGACAGGGGAATGGTAATGGACACCGGGGAGCTGTTTTTT. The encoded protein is CASRGDRGMVMDTGELFF. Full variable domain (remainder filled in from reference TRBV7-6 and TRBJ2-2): GAGVSQSPRYKVTKRGQDVALRCDPISGHVSLYWYRQALGQGPEFLTYFNYEAQQDKSGLPNDRFSAERPEGSISTLTIQRTEQRDSAMYRCASRGDRGMVMDTGELFFGEGSRLTVL.

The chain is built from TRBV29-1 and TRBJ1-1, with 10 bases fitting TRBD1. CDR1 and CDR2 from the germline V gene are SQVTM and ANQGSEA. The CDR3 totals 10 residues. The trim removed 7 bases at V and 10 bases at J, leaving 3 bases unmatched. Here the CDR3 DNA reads TGCAGCGCTCGGGACAGGGGAGCTTTCTTT. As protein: CSARDRGAFF.

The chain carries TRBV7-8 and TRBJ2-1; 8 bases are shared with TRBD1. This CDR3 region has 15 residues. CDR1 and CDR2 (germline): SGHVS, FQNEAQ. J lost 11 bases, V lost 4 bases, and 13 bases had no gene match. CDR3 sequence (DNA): TGTGCCAGCAGCTCCGCATCGACAGGGGAAATTAAGCAGTTCTTC. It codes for CASSSASTGEIKQFF.

CDR3: CASSQLGWYRGPYNEQFF. CDR3 in DNA: TGCGCCAGCAGTCAATTGGGTTGGTACAGGGGCCCTTACAATGAGCAGTTCTTC. V usage is TRBV23-1 and J usage is TRBJ2-1, with 7 positions matching TRBD1. TRBV23-1 is an open reading frame, and its role is uncertain. This CDR3 has 18 residues. The ends lost 1 base at V and 4 bases at J; junction bases unmatched: 13.

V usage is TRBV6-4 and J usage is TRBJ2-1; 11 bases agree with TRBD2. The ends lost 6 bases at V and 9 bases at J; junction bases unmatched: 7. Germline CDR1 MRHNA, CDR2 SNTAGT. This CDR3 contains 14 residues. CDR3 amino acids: CASSTSGGVGEQFF. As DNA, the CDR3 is TGTGCCAGCAGCACTAGCGGGGGCGTCGGTGAGCAGTTCTTC.

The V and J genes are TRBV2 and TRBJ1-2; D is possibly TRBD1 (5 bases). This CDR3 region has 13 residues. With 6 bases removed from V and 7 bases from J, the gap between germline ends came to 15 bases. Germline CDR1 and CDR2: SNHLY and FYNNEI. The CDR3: CASRGWGESGYTF. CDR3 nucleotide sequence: TGTGCCAGCAGGGGGTGGGGGGAAAGTGGCTACACCTTC.

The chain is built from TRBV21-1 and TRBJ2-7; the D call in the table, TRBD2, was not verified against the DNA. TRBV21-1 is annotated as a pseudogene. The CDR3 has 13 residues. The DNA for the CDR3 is TGTGCCAGCAGCCTGCCTGAGGAGTACGAGCAGTACTTC. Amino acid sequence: CASSLPEEYEQYF.

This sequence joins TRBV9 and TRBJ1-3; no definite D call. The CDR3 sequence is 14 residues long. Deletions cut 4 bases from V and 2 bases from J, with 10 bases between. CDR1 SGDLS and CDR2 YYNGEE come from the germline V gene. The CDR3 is CASSSPSPGNTIYF. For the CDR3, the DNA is TGTGCCAGCAGCTCCCCATCCCCTGGAAACACCATATATTTT.

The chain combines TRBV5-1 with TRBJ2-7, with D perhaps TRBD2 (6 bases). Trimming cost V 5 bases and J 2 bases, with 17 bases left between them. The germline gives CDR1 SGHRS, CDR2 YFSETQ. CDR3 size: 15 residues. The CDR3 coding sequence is TGCGCCAGCAGACTCCGGGACTCAACCACCTACGAGCAGTACTTC. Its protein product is CASRLRDSTTYEQYF. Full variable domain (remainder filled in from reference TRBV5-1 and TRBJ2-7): KAGVTQTPRYLIKTRGQQVTLSCSPISGHRSVSWYQQTPGQGLQFLFEYFSETQRNKGNFPGRFSGRQFSNSRSEMNVSTLELGDSALYLCASRLRDSTTYEQYFGPGTRLTVT.

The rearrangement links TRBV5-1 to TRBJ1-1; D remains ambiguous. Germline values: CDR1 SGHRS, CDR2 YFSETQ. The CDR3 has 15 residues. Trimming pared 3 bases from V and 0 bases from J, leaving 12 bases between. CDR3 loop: CASSSSGNMNTEAFF. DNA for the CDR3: TGCGCCAGCAGCTCGAGCGGCAACATGAACACTGAAGCTTTCTTT.

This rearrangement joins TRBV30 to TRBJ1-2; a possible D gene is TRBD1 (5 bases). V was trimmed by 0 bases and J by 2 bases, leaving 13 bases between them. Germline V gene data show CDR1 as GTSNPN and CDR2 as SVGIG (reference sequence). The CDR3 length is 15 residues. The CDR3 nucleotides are TGTGCCTGGAGTGTCCGTAGACAGACAAACTATGGCTACACCTTC. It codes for CAWSVRRQTNYGYTF.

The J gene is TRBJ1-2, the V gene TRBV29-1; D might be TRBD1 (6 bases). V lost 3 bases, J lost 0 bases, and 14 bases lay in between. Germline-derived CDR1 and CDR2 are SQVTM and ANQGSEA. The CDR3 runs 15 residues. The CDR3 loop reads CSVESRDTTNYGYTF. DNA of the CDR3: TGCAGCGTTGAGAGCCGGGACACAACTAACTATGGCTACACCTTC.

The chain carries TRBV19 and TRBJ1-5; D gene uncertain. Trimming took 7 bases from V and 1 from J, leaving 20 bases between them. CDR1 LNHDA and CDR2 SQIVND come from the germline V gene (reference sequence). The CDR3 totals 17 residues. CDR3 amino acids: CASKKSWAGGSNQPQHF. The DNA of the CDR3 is TGTGCCAGTAAAAAGAGTTGGGCGGGCGGGAGCAATCAGCCCCAGCATTTT.

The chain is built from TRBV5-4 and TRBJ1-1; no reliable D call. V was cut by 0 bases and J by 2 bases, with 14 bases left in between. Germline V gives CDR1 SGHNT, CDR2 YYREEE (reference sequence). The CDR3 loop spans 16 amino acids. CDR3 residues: CASSLGRAALNTEAFF. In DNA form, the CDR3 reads TGTGCCAGCAGCTTGGGGCGGGCCGCGTTAAACACTGAAGCTTTCTTT.

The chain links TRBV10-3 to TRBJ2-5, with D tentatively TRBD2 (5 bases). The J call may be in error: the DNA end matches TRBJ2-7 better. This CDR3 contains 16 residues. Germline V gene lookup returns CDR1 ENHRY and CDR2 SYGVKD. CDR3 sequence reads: CAISGRLSGDTYEQYF. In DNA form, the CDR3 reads TGTGCCATCAGTGGAAGATTGTCCGGGGATACCTACGAGCAGTACTTC.

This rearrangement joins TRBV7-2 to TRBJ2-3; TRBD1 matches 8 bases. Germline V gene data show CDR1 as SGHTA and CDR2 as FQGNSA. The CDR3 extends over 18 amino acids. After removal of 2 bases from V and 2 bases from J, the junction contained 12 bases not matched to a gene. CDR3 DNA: TGTGCCAGCAGCTTAATGGGTCCGGGACAGGCTACCACAGATACGCAGTATTTT. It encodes CASSLMGPGQATTDTQYF.

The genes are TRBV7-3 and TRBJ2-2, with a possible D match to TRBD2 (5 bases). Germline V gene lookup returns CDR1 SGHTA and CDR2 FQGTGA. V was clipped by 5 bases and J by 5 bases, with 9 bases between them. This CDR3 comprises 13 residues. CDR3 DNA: TGTGCCAGCAGCCGTCCGGGGACCGGGGAGCTGTTTTTT. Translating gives CASSRPGTGELFF.

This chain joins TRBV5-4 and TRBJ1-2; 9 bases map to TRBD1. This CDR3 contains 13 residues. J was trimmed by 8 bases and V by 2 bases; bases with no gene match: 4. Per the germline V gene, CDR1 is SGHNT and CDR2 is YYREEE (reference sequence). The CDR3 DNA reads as TGTGCCAGCAGCTTACAGGGGGCGCGGGGCTACACCTTC. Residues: CASSLQGARGYTF.

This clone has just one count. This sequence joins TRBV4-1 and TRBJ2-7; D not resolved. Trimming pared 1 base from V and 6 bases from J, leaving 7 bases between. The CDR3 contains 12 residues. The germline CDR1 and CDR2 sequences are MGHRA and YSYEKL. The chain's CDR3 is CASSQVYGEQYF. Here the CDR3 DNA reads TGCGCCAGCAGCCAAGTGTACGGCGAGCAGTACTTC.

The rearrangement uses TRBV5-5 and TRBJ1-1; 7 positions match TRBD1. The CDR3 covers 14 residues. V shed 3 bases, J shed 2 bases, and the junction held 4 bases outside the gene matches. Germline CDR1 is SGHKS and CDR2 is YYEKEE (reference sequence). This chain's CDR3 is CASSSQGSNTEAFF. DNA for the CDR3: TGTGCCAGCAGCTCACAGGGGTCCAACACTGAAGCTTTCTTT.